This T cell receptor (beta chain) was identified during a study of T-cell memory formation after mild COVID-19. The CDR3 contains 13 residues. V lost 4 bases to trimming and J lost 3 bases, with 8 bases between them. From germline, CDR1 is SGHRS and CDR2 YFSETQ. This clonotype was counted only a few times. TCRdb used MiXCR to reprocess the 5' RACE reads, holding one entry per CDR3 protein. Seen here are fewer than 400,000 distinct CDR3 sequences, approximately 15% observed once, and the top ten hold about 22%. The receptor's source is a young man who had mild COVID-19 (a few samples of this study predate the infection). Cell type and time point are not known. Specimen: PBMCs or a T cell subset sorted from them (not recorded which). V gene TRBV5-1 combines with J gene TRBJ2-1; no clear D gene. The CDR3 region is CASSAEIYNEQFF. The CDR3 nucleotides read TGCGCCAGCAGCGCTGAAATCTACAATGAGCAGTTCTTC.